The following is a T cell receptor beta chain sequence with its context. Antigen unknown. Documented treatment: oral pan-JAK inhibitor, 5-10 mg twice daily. Alopecia areata patients had lesional scalp punch biopsies and peripheral blood taken from them. This CDR3 comprises 15 residues. Per germline, CDR1 SGHRS and CDR2 YFSETQ. V lost 1 base, J lost 4 bases, and 11 bases lay in between. This entry comes from a study of CD8+ T cells in alopecia areata. Across the whole study: At a dose of 5 to 10 mg twice daily, oral tofacitinib was given to treated patients. General study findings and limits: It was observed that many expanded lesional clones persisted in scalp and blood during tofacitinib.

Following RNA extraction, reverse transcription yielded cDNA that acted as the sequencing template. The protocol was immunoSEQ multiplex PCR, while the TCRdb copy is restricted to in-frame clones and leaves out a portion. Among more than 200,000 clones listed, around two fifths were seen once. This chain connects TRBV5-1 to TRBJ2-2; unclear D gene. This clonotype was obtained from a human donor with alopecia areata. Specimen: CD4+ T cells sorted from blood, collected around week 36, from a patient treated with tofacitinib. This CDR3 reads CASSLLISSTGELFF. The CDR3 region has the DNA TGCGCCAGCAGCTTGCTTATATCATCCACCGGGGAGCTGTTTTTT.